One sample yielded the 5 T cell receptor beta chains listed below, sequenced in a study of blood T cell repertoires in COVID-19. Profiled with immunoSEQ multiplex PCR; TCRdb holds only in-frame clones, not every one. The sample lists 9,000 to 10,000 clones, roughly four fifths occurring once. Sequences were obtained from peripheral blood. These receptor sequences come from a human donor in a cohort sampled during active COVID-19.

The rearrangement joins TRBV11-2 to TRBJ2-5; D remains ambiguous. CDR3 size: 15 residues. Trimming removed 5 bases from V and 0 bases from J, with 13 bases in between. CDR1 is SGHAT and CDR2 is FQNNGV in the germline V gene. The CDR3 region is CASSPFSADQETQYF. CDR3 nucleotide sequence: TGTGCCAGCAGCCCGTTTAGTGCGGACCAAGAGACCCAGTACTTC.

DNA for the CDR3: TGTGCCACCCAGAACCGACAGGGATTGGACTATGGCTACACCTTC. Its protein is CATQNRQGLDYGYTF. This chain joins TRBV6-6 and TRBJ1-2; 7 nucleotides agree with TRBD1. J was trimmed by 3 bases and V by 10 bases; bases with no gene match: 14. Germline V gene lookup returns CDR1 MNHNY and CDR2 SVGAGI (reference sequence). This CDR3 region has 15 residues.

V is TRBV5-1 and J is TRBJ2-7; TRBD1 agrees at 7 bases. With 3 bases clipped from V and 4 bases from J, the junction kept 1 base outside the gene matches. CDR3 length: 12 residues. Germline CDR1 SGHRS, CDR2 YFSETQ. As DNA, the CDR3 is TGCGCCAGCAGCTCACAGGGGTACGAGCAGTACTTC. It yields the protein CASSSQGYEQYF.

The chain employs TRBV5-1 and TRBJ2-1; perhaps TRBD2 as D (6 bases). V shed 4 bases and J shed 4 bases, with 18 bases lying between them. CDR1 is SGHRS and CDR2 is YFSETQ in the germline V gene. CDR3 size: 16 residues. Written as DNA, the CDR3 is TGCGCCAGCAGCATTCTTGGCGGGGCTCTATACAATGAGCAGTTCTTC. The encoded protein is CASSILGGALYNEQFF.

The chain is built from TRBV4-1 and TRBJ1-4; 9 nucleotides match TRBD1. Germline CDR1 and CDR2: MGHRA and YSYEKL. V lost 4 bases, J lost 7 bases, and 16 bases stayed unmatched. CDR3 size: 18 residues. CDR3 in DNA: TGCGCCAGCAGCCGGGGACTACAGGGACAGGGAAGTCGTGAAAAACTGTTTTTT. The encoded protein is CASSRGLQGQGSREKLFF.